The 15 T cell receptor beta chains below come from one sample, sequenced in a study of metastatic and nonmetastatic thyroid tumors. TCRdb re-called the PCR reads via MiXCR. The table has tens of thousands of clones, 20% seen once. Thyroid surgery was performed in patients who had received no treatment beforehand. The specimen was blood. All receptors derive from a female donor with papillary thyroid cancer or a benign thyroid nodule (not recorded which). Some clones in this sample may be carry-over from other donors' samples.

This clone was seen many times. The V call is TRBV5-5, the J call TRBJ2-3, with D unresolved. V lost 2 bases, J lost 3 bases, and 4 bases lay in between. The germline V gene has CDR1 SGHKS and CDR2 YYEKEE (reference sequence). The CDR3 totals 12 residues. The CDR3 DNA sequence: TGTGCCAGCAGCTTACGGACAGATACGCAGTATTTT. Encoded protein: CASSLRTDTQYF.

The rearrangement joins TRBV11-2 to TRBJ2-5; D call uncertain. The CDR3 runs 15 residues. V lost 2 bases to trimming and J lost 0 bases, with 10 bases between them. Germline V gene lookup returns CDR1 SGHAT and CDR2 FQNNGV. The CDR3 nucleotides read TGTGCCAGCAGCTTAATATCCTGGTACCAAGAGACCCAGTACTTC. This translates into CASSLISWYQETQYF.

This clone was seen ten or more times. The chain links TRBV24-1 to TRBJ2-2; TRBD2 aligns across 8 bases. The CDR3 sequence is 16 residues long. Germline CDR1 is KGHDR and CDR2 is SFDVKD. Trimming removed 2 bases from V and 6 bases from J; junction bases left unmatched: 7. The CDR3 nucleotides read TGTGCCACCAGTGATTCCTCCGGGACTAGGTCCGGGGAGCTGTTTTTT. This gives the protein CATSDSSGTRSGELFF.

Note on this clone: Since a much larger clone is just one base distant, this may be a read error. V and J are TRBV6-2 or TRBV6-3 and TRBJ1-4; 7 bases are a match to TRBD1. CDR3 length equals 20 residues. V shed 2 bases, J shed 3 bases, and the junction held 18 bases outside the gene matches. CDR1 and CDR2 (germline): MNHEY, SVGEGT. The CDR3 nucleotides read TGTGCCAGCAGTTACCGGATTTCGACAGGGCGTTCTCGTTCTAATGAAAAACTGTTTTTT. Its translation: CASSYRISTGRSRSNEKLFF.

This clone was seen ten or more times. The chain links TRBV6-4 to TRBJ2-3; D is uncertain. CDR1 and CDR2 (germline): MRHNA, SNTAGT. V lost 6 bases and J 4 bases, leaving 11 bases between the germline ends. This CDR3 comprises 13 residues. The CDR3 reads CASSDGSADTQYF. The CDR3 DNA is TGTGCCAGCAGCGACGGATCGGCAGATACGCAGTATTTT.

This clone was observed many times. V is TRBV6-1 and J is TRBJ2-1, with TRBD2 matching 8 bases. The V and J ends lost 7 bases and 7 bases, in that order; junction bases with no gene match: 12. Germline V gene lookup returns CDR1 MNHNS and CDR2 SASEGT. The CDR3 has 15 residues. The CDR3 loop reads CASTKGGGSGNEQFF. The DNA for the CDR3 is TGTGCCAGCACTAAAGGCGGGGGGTCGGGAAATGAGCAGTTCTTC.

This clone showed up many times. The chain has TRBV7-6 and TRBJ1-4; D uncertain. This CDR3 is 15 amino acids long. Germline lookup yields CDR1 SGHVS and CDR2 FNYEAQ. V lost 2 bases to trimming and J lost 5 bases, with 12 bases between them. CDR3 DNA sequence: TGTGCCAGCAGCTTAAGGTACCGGAAGAATGAAAAACTGTTTTTT. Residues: CASSLRYRKNEKLFF. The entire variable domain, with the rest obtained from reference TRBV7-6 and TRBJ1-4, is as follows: GAGVSQSPRYKVTKRGQDVALRCDPISGHVSLYWYRQALGQGPEFLTYFNYEAQQDKSGLPNDRFSAERPEGSISTLTIQRTEQRDSAMYRCASSLRYRKNEKLFFGSGTQLSVL.

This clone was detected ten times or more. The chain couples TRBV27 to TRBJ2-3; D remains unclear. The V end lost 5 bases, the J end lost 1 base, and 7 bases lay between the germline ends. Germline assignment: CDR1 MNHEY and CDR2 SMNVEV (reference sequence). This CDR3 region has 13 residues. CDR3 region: CASSPQRTDTQYF. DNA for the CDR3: TGTGCCAGCAGTCCTCAACGCACAGATACGCAGTATTTT.

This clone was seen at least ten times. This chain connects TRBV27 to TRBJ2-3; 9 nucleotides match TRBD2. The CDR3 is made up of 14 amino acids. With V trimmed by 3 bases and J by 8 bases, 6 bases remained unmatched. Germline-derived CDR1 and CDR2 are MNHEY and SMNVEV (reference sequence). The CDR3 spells CASSFSSGIGTQYF. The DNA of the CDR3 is TGTGCCAGCAGTTTCTCTAGCGGGATTGGTACGCAGTATTTT.

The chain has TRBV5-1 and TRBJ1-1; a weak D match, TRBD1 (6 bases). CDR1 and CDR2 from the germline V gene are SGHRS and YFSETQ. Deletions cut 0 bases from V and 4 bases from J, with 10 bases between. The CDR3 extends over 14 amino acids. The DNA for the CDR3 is TGCGCCAGCAGCTTGGCGGAAGGGGGCACTGAAGCTTTCTTT. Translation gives CASSLAEGGTEAFF.

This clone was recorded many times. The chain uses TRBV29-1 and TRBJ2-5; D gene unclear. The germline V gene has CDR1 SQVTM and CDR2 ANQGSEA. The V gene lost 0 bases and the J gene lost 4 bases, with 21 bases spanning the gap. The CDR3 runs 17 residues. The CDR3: CSVEDPARASVGETQYF. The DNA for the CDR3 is TGCAGCGTTGAAGATCCAGCCCGTGCGAGTGTAGGAGAGACCCAGTACTTC. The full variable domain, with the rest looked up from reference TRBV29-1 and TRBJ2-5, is SAVISQKPSRDICQRGTSLTIQCQVDSQVTMMFWYRQQPGQSLTLIATANQGSEATYESGFVIDKFPISRPNLTFSTLTVSNMSPEDSSIYLCSVEDPARASVGETQYFGPGTRLLVL.

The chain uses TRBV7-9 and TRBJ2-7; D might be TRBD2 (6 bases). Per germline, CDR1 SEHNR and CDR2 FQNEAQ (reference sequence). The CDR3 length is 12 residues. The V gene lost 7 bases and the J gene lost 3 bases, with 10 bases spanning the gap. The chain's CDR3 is CASIGGLYEQYF. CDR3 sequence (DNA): TGTGCCAGCATTGGGGGACTCTACGAGCAGTACTTC.

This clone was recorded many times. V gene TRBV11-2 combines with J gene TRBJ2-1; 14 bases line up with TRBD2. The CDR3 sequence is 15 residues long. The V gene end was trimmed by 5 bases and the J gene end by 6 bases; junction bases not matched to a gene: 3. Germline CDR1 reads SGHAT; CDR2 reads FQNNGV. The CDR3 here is CASSAGLAGVNEQFF. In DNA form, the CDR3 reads TGTGCCAGCAGCGCGGGACTAGCGGGAGTCAATGAGCAGTTCTTC.

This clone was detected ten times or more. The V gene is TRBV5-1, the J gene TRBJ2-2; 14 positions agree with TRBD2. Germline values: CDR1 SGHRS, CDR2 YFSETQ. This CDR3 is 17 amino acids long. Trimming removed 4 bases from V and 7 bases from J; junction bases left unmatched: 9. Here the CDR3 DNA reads TGCGCCAGCAGCCCGCCGGGACTAGCGGGAGTTGGCGGGGAGCTGTTTTTT. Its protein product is CASSPPGLAGVGGELFF.

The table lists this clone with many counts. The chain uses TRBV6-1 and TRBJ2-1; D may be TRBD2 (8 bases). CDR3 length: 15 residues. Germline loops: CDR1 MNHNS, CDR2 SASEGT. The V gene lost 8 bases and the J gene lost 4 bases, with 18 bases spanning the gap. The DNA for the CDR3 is TGTGCCAGCGGCGAGGGGGCTAGCGGGTACAATGAGCAGTTCTTC. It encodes CASGEGASGYNEQFF.